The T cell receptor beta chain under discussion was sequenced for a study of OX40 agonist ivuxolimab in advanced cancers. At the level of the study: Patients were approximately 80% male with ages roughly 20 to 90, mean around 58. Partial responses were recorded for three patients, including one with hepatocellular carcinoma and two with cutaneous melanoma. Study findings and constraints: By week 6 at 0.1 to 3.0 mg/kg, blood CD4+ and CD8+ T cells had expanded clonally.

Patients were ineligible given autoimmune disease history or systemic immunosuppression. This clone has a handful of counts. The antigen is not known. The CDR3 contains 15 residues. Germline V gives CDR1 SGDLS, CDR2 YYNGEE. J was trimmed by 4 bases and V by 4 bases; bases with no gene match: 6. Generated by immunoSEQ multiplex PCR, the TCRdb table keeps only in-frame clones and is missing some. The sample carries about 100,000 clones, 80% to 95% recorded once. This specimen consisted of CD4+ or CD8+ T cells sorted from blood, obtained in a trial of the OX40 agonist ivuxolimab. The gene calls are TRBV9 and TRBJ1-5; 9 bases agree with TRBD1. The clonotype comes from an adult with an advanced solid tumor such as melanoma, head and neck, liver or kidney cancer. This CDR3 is CASSPMGTGNQPQHF. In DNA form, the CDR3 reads TGTGCCAGCAGCCCTATGGGGACAGGGAATCAGCCCCAGCATTTT.